The 22 T cell receptor beta chains presented below share a single source sample, sequenced in a study of blood T cells in healthy people across ages. A second PCR of about 7 to 11 cycles used a sample-barcoded 5' primer and a J-beta primer mix. TCRdb itself ran the 5' RACE reads through MiXCR, one entry per CDR3 protein. The sample records over 1,500,000 distinct CDR3 sequences, approximately 40% being singletons. Material: blood. These receptors all stem from a human donor in good health.

This clonotype has more than one count but fewer than ten. The CDR3 region has the DNA TGTGCCAGCACTCTCATTAGCAACACTGAAGCTTTCTTT. This gives the protein CASTLISNTEAFF. V is TRBV28 and J is TRBJ1-1; unclear D gene. The CDR3 covers 13 residues. CDR1 is MDHEN, CDR2 SYDVKM, per germline. V was clipped by 7 bases and J by 2 bases, with 11 bases between them.

The chain uses TRBV20-1 and TRBJ2-4; 11 bases agree with TRBD2. The J call may not be correct, given that the DNA end is closer to TRBJ2-7. The CDR3 has 15 amino acids. Looked up from germline, CDR1 is DFQATT and CDR2 is SNEGSKA (reference sequence). The CDR3 reads CSASYMTSGANEQYF. As DNA, the CDR3 is TGCAGTGCAAGCTATATGACTAGCGGGGCAAACGAGCAGTACTTC.

The rearrangement links TRBV20-1 to TRBJ2-1; 11 nucleotides align to TRBD1. The germline V gene has CDR1 DFQATT and CDR2 SNEGSKA (reference sequence). This CDR3 is 15 amino acids long. V trimming: 7 bases; J trimming: 6 bases; junction bases outside the gene matches: 11. CDR3 in DNA: TGCAGTGTTAGTCCATGGGACAGGGGGTCCAATGAGCAGTTCTTC. Protein product: CSVSPWDRGSNEQFF.

CDR3 residues: CSARYQGHQPQHF. CDR3 coding DNA: TGCAGTGCTAGATACCAGGGACATCAGCCCCAGCATTTT. The chain employs TRBV20-1 and TRBJ1-5; D may be TRBD1 (5 bases). The CDR3 is 13 residues long. Germline V CDR1 and CDR2: DFQATT, SNEGSKA (reference sequence). Trimming took off 2 bases at V and 5 bases at J, with 10 bases between the two ends.

CDR3 coding DNA: TGCAGCGTTACAACAGGGCTTAGGGGAGAAGCTTTCTTT. Amino acid sequence: CSVTTGLRGEAFF. The chain uses TRBV29-1 and TRBJ1-1, with a weak D call TRBD1 (6 bases). V was pared by 5 bases and J by 8 bases, with 18 bases between. CDR1 SQVTM and CDR2 ANQGSEA come from the germline V gene. The CDR3 runs 13 residues.

V usage is TRBV19 and J usage is TRBJ1-1; no clear D. Trimming took off 7 bases at V and 1 base at J, with 7 bases between the two ends. The germline CDR1 and CDR2 sequences are LNHDA and SQIVND (reference sequence). This CDR3 has 12 amino acids. For the CDR3, the DNA is TGTGCCAGTATTTTCAAGAACACTGAAGCTTTCTTT. This sequence encodes CASIFKNTEAFF.

This clonotype showed up just a few times. The V gene is TRBV2, the J gene TRBJ2-7; D unresolved. Per germline, CDR1 SNHLY and CDR2 FYNNEI. V shed 0 bases and J shed 3 bases, with 15 bases lying between them. The CDR3 covers 16 residues. The CDR3 here is CASSEALRLGIYEQYF. The CDR3 DNA reads as TGTGCCAGCAGTGAAGCCCTTCGACTGGGGATCTACGAGCAGTACTTC. Full variable domain (missing parts from reference TRBV2 and TRBJ2-7): EPEVTQTPSHQVTQMGQEVILRCVPISNHLYFYWYRQILGQKVEFLVSFYNNEISEKSEIFDDQFSVERPDGSNFTLKIRSTKLEDSAMYFCASSEALRLGIYEQYFGPGTRLTVT.

The chain is built from TRBV5-1 and TRBJ2-3; D is unclear. Germline assignment: CDR1 SGHRS and CDR2 YFSETQ. V lost 0 bases and J 5 bases, leaving 7 bases between the germline ends. The CDR3 is 13 amino acids. Written as DNA, the CDR3 is TGCGCCAGCAGCTTGGATGTGAGAGATACGCAGTATTTT. This translates into CASSLDVRDTQYF. Full variable domain (outside the CDR3, taken from reference TRBV5-1 and TRBJ2-3): KAGVTQTPRYLIKTRGQQVTLSCSPISGHRSVSWYQQTPGQGLQFLFEYFSETQRNKGNFPGRFSGRQFSNSRSEMNVSTLELGDSALYLCASSLDVRDTQYFGPGTRLTVL.

The rearrangement joins TRBV10-3 to TRBJ2-1; D is unclear. The CDR3 consists of 15 residues. The germline CDR1 and CDR2 sequences are ENHRY and SYGVKD. V lost 0 bases, J lost 0 bases, and 6 bases lay in between. CDR3 bases: TGTGCCATCAGTGAGTCAATAGTCTCCTACAATGAGCAGTTCTTC. Its protein is CAISESIVSYNEQFF.

This clonotype was seen only a few times. The J gene is TRBJ1-2, the V gene TRBV24-1; 8 bases are a match to TRBD1. The CDR3 has 15 amino acids. Germline loops: CDR1 KGHDR, CDR2 SFDVKD. The V gene end was trimmed by 5 bases and the J gene end by 8 bases; junction bases not matched to a gene: 12. The CDR3 loop is CATSAATGAMRGYTF. As DNA, the CDR3 is TGTGCCACCAGTGCTGCGACAGGGGCGATGCGGGGCTACACCTTC.

The V call is TRBV7-2, the J call TRBJ2-5; D ambiguous. Germline assignment: CDR1 SGHTA and CDR2 FQGNSA. V gave up 4 bases and J gave up 1 base, with 7 bases separating them. This CDR3 region has 13 residues. The CDR3 sequence is CASSYEPQETQYF. In DNA, the CDR3 is TGTGCCAGCAGCTACGAACCCCAAGAGACCCAGTACTTC.

V gene TRBV2 combines with J gene TRBJ1-5, with D maybe TRBD1 (5 bases). This CDR3 has 15 amino acids. Germline CDR1 reads SNHLY; CDR2 reads FYNNEI. V lost 6 bases and J 6 bases, leaving 18 bases between the germline ends. CDR3 amino acids: CASRGDPGGVQPQHF. DNA for the CDR3: TGTGCCAGCAGGGGGGACCCCGGTGGGGTTCAGCCCCAGCATTTT.

A few counts support this clonotype. The genes are TRBV4-3 and TRBJ1-1; D remains unclear. The CDR3 totals 13 residues. Per germline, CDR1 LGHNA and CDR2 YSLEER. V lost 0 bases to trimming and J lost 3 bases, with 5 bases between them. The CDR3 bases are TGCGCCAGCAGCCAAGATATCGACACTGAAGCTTTCTTT. Its protein product is CASSQDIDTEAFF.

V usage is TRBV20-1 and J usage is TRBJ1-2; D gene ambiguous. The length of the CDR3 is 13 residues. CDR1 and CDR2 (germline): DFQATT, SNEGSKA (reference sequence). V shed 0 bases and J shed 4 bases, with 9 bases lying between them. The CDR3 region is CSAREEAIYGYTF. In nucleotides, the CDR3 is TGCAGTGCTAGAGAGGAGGCGATCTATGGCTACACCTTC.

This clonotype was counted at least ten times. The chain couples TRBV4-3 to TRBJ2-1, with 8 bases aligning to TRBD2. Trimming cost V 3 bases and J 4 bases; bases outside gene matches: 5. This CDR3 has 15 amino acids. CDR1 and CDR2 from the germline V gene are LGHNA and YSLEER. CDR3 coding DNA: TGCGCCAGCAGCCAGGCCGGGGGGGCATACAATGAGCAGTTCTTC. As protein: CASSQAGGAYNEQFF.

The rearrangement uses TRBV12-3 or TRBV12-4 and TRBJ2-1; a possible D gene is TRBD1 (6 bases). The CDR3 runs to 13 residues. Trimming removed 2 bases from V and 8 bases from J, with 10 bases in between. DNA of the CDR3: TGTGCCAGCAGTTTACCACAGGGTGATGAGCAGTTCTTC. As protein: CASSLPQGDEQFF.

The rearrangement links TRBV12-3 or TRBV12-4 to TRBJ1-2; no clear D gene. The CDR3 contains 13 residues. V was clipped by 1 base and J by 8 bases, with 11 bases between them. CDR3 sequence (DNA): TGTGCCAGCAGTTTAGATTTATTTAGAGGCTACACCTTC. Protein: CASSLDLFRGYTF.

This clonotype has more than one count but fewer than ten. V and J are TRBV24-1 and TRBJ2-1; D gene ambiguous. Germline V gene sequence: CDR1 KGHDR, CDR2 SFDVKD. The CDR3 is made up of 15 amino acids. V lost 3 bases and J lost 0, with 8 bases in between. CDR3 DNA sequence: TGTGCCACCAGTGATCTGGGCCGCTCCTACAATGAGCAGTTCTTC. It yields the protein CATSDLGRSYNEQFF.

The chain combines TRBV20-1 with TRBJ1-1; D possibly corresponds to TRBD1 (6 bases). CDR3 length equals 12 residues. Per germline, CDR1 DFQATT and CDR2 SNEGSKA (reference sequence). In DNA form, the CDR3 reads TGCAGGCTTGCACAGGGAAACACTGAAGCTTTCTTT. Residues: CRLAQGNTEAFF.

This CDR3 reads CASSLELAGGSYEQYF. CDR3 DNA sequence: TGTGCCAGCAGCCTAGAACTAGCGGGGGGCTCCTACGAGCAGTACTTC. The chain has TRBV7-8 and TRBJ2-7; TRBD2 matches 12 bases. The J segment lost 0 bases and the V segment lost 5 bases, leaving 5 bases of the junction unmatched. CDR3 size: 16 residues. Germline V lookup: CDR1 SGHVS, CDR2 FQNEAQ.

The V call is TRBV7-2, the J call TRBJ2-7; D perhaps matches TRBD2 (6 bases). The germline gives CDR1 SGHTA, CDR2 FQGNSA. The CDR3 extends over 16 amino acids. V lost 2 bases to trimming and J lost 3 bases, with 17 bases between them. The DNA for the CDR3 is TGTGCCAGCAGCTTACTCGCGGGTGGGCGGGGCTACGAGCAGTACTTC. This encodes CASSLLAGGRGYEQYF. Drawing the rest from reference TRBV7-2 and TRBJ2-7, the complete variable domain is GAGVSQSPSNKVTEKGKDVELRCDPISGHTALYWYRQSLGQGLEFLIYFQGNSAPDKSGLPSDRFSAERTGGSVSTLTIQRTQQEDSAVYLCASSLLAGGRGYEQYFGPGTRLTVT.

V usage is TRBV20-1 and J usage is TRBJ1-4; a possible D gene is TRBD1 (6 bases). Trimming took off 8 bases at V and 6 bases at J, with 13 bases between the two ends. The CDR3 length is 12 residues. Germline-derived CDR1 and CDR2 are DFQATT and SNEGSKA (reference sequence). As DNA, the CDR3 is TGCAGTCCCAGGGGAAACGATGAAAAACTGTTTTTT. Its translation: CSPRGNDEKLFF.